The clone carrying this T cell receptor (beta chain) was seen ten or more times. Regarding time point: pre-sensitization, week 0. Treatment denoted: therapeutic diphenylcyclopropenone sensitization with weekly scalp DPC. The record originates from a study of human T cells and chemical hapten exposure. V was shortened by 1 base and J by 7 bases, with 13 bases between the two germline ends. Germline V gene data show CDR1 as SGHTA and CDR2 as FQGNSA. CDR3 length: 14 residues. TCRdb ran MiXCR on the RACE reads and lists one entry per CDR3 protein. The sample records around 350,000 distinct CDR3 sequences, around 5.5% being singletons.

The sample consisted of whole blood, taken in connection with sensitization to the hapten diphenylcyclopropenone (DPC). The chain joins TRBV7-2 to TRBJ1-2, with D tentatively TRBD1 (5 bases). The clonotype originates from a woman aged 18-30 years with alopecia areata. Some clones in this sample may be carry-over from other donors' samples. In DNA, the CDR3 is TGTGCCAGCAGCTTAGGTGTCGCAGGGTCTGGCTACACCTTC. Amino acid sequence: CASSLGVAGSGYTF.